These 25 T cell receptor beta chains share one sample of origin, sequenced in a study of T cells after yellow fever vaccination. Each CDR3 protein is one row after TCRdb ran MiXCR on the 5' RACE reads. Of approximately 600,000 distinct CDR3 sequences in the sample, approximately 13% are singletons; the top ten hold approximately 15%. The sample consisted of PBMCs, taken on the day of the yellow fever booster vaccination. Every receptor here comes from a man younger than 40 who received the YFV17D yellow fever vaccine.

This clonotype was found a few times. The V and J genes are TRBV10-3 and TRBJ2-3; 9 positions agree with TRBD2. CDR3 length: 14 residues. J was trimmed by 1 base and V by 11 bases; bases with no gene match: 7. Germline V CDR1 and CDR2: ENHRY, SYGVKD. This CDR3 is CASRTSVGTDTQYF. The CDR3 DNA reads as TGTGCCTCGCGGACTAGCGTAGGCACAGATACGCAGTATTTT.

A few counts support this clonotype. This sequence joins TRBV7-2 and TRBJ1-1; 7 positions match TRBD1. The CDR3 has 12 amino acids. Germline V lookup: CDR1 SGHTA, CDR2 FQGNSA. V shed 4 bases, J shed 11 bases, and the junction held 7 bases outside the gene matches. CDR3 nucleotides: TGTGCCAGCAGCTCCGCGGGACAGCCTGCTTTCTTT. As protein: CASSSAGQPAFF.

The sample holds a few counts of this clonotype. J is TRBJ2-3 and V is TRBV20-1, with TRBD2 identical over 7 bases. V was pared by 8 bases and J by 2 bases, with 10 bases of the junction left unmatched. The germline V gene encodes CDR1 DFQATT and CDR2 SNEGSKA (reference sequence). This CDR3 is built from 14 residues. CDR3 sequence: CSPSSGTPTDTQYF. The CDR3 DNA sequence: TGCAGTCCATCTAGCGGAACTCCCACAGATACGCAGTATTTT.

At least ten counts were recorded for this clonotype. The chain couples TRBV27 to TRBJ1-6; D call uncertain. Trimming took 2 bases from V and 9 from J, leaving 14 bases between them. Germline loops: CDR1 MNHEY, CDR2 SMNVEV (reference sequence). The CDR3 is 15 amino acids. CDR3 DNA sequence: TGTGCCAGCAGTTTAGAGGGAGGACTTGGTTCACCCCTCCACTTT. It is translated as CASSLEGGLGSPLHF.

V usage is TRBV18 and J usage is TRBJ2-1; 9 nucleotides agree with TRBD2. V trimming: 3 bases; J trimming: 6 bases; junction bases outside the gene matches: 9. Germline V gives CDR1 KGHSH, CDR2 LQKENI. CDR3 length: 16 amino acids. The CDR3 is CASSPGGTSRVNEQFF. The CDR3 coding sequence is TGTGCCAGCTCACCCGGGGGGACTAGCCGGGTCAATGAGCAGTTCTTC.

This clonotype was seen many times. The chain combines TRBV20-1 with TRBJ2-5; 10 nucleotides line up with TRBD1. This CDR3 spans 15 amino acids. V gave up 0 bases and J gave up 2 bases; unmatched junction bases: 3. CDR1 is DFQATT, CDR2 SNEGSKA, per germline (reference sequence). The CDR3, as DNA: TGCAGTGCTAGAGAAGGGACAGGGGAGCAAGAGACCCAGTACTTC. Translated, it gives CSAREGTGEQETQYF.

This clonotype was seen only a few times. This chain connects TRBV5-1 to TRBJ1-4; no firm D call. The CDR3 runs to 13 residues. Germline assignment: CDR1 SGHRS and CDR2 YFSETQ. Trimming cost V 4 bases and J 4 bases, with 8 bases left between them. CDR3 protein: CASSKEVNEKLFF. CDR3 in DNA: TGCGCCAGCAGCAAAGAAGTTAATGAAAAACTGTTTTTT.

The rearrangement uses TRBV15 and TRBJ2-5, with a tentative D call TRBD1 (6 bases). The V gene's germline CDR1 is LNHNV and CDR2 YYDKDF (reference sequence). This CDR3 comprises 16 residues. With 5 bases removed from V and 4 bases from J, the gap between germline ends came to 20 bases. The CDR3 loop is CATSGHREIPGETQYF. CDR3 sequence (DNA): TGTGCCACCAGCGGCCACAGGGAGATCCCCGGAGAGACCCAGTACTTC.

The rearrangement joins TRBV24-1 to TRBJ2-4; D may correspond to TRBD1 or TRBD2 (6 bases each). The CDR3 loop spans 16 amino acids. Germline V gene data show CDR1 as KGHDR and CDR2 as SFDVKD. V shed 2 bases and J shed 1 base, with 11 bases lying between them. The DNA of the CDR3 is TGTGCCACCAGTGATTCGGGGGCGTCCGCCAAAAACATTCAGTACTTC. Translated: CATSDSGASAKNIQYF.

The CDR3: CASSPGLAGEASFYEQYF. In DNA, the CDR3 is TGTGCCAGCAGCCCCGGACTAGCGGGAGAAGCCTCCTTCTACGAGCAGTACTTC. The rearrangement links TRBV11-2 to TRBJ2-7; 13 positions agree with TRBD2. Germline CDR1 and CDR2: SGHAT and FQNNGV. The CDR3 length is 18 residues. V was pared by 5 bases and J by 3 bases, with 13 bases of the junction left unmatched.

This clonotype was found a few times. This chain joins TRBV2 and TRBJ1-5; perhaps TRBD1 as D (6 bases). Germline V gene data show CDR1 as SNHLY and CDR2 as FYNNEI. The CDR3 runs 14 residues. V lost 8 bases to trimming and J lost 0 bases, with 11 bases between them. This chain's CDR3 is CASGQGLSNQPQHF. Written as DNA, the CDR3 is TGTGCCAGCGGGCAGGGGCTTAGCAATCAGCCCCAGCATTTT.

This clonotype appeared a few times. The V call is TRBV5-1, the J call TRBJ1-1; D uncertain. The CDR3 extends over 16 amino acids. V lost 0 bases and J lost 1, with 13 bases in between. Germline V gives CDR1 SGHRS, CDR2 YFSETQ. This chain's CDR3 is CASSLATQRANTEAFF. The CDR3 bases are TGCGCCAGCAGCTTGGCCACTCAAAGGGCGAACACTGAAGCTTTCTTT. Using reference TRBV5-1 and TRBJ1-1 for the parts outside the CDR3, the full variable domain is KAGVTQTPRYLIKTRGQQVTLSCSPISGHRSVSWYQQTPGQGLQFLFEYFSETQRNKGNFPGRFSGRQFSNSRSEMNVSTLELGDSALYLCASSLATQRANTEAFFGQGTRLTVV.

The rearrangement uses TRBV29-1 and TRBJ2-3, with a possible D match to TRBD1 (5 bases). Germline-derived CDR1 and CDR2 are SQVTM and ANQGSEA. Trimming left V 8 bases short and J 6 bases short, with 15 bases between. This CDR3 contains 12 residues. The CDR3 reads CSSLSGWDTQYF. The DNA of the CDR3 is TGCAGCTCACTATCAGGGTGGGATACGCAGTATTTT.

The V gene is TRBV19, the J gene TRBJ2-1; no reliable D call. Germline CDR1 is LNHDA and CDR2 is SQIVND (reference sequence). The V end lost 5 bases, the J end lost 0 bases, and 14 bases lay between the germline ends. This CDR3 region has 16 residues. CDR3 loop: CASSPKPVGSYNEQFF. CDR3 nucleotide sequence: TGTGCCAGTAGTCCCAAACCGGTGGGCTCCTACAATGAGCAGTTCTTC.

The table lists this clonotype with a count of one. This CDR3 is CASSPGVAGGYEQYF. In DNA form, the CDR3 reads TGTGCCAGCAGCCCCGGTGTAGCGGGAGGATACGAGCAGTACTTC. This chain connects TRBV7-2 to TRBJ2-7; TRBD2 agrees at 10 bases. This CDR3 has 15 amino acids. The trim removed 5 bases at V and 4 bases at J, leaving 8 bases unmatched. Per germline, CDR1 SGHTA and CDR2 FQGNSA. Drawing the rest from reference TRBV7-2 and TRBJ2-7, the complete variable domain is GAGVSQSPSNKVTEKGKDVELRCDPISGHTALYWYRQSLGQGLEFLIYFQGNSAPDKSGLPSDRFSAERTGGSVSTLTIQRTQQEDSAVYLCASSPGVAGGYEQYFGPGTRLTVT.

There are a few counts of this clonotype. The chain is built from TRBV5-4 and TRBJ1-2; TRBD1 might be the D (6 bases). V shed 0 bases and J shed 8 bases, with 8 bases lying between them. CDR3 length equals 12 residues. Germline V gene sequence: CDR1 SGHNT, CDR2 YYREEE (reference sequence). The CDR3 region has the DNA TGTGCCAGCAGCTTGGACAGGGAAGGCTACACCTTC. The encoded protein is CASSLDREGYTF.

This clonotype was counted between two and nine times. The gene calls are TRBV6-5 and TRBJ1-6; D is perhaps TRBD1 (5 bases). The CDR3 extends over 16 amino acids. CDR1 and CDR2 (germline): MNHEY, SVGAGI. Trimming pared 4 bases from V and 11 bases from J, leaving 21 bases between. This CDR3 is CASSSRGQQRYPPLHF. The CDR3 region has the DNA TGTGCCAGCAGTTCCCGGGGCCAGCAGAGATATCCACCCCTCCACTTT.

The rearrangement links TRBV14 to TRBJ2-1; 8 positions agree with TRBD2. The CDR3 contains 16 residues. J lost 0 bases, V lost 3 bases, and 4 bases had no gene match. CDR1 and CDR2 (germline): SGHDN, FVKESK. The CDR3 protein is CASSHISGSSYNEQFF. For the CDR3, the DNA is TGTGCCAGCAGCCACATCAGCGGGAGCTCCTACAATGAGCAGTTCTTC.

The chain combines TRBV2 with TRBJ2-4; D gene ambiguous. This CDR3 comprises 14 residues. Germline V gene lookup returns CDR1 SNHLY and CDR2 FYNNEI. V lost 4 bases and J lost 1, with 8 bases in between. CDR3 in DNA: TGTGCCAGCAGTGTTAGCTTGGCCAAAAACATTCAGTACTTC. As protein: CASSVSLAKNIQYF.

The CDR3 loop is CASSEAVAEAFF. CDR3 DNA: TGTGCCAGCAGTGAAGCAGTTGCTGAAGCTTTCTTT. The chain has TRBV6-1 and TRBJ1-1, with D unresolved. Germline V gives CDR1 MNHNS, CDR2 SASEGT. The germline V and J ends were trimmed by 0 bases and 6 bases, with 5 bases remaining between them. This CDR3 has 12 residues.

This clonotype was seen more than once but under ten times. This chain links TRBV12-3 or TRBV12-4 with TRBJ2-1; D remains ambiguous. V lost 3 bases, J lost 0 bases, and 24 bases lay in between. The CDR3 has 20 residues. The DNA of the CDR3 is TGTGCCAGCAGTTTTAGTAGTAGTAGTGTATTCCTGAGCTCCTACAATGAGCAGTTCTTC. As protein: CASSFSSSSVFLSSYNEQFF.

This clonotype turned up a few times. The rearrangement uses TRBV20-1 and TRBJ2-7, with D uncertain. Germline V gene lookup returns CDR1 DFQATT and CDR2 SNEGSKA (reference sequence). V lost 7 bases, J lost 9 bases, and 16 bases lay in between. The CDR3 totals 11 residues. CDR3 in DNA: TGCAGTGTTACCGTTCCCCCCCGGCAGTACTTC. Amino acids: CSVTVPPRQYF.

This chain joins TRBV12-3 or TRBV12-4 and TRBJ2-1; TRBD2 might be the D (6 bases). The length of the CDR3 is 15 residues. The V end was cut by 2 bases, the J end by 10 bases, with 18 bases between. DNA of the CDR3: TGTGCCAGCAGTTTAACGGCGGGAACCCACGAGGAGCAGTTCTTC. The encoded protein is CASSLTAGTHEEQFF.

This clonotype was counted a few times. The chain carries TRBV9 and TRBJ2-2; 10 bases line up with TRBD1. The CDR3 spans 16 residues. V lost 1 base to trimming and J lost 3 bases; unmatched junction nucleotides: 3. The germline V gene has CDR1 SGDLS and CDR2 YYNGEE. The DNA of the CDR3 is TGTGCCAGCAGCGTACAGGGACAGGGGTACACCGGGGAGCTGTTTTTT. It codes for CASSVQGQGYTGELFF.

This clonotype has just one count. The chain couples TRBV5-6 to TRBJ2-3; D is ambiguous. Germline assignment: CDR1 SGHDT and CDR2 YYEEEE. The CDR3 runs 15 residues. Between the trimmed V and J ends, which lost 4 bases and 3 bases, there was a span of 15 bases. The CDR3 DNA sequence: TGTGCCAGCAGCCCCGGGCTGGTGGTTACAGATACGCAGTATTTT. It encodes CASSPGLVVTDTQYF.